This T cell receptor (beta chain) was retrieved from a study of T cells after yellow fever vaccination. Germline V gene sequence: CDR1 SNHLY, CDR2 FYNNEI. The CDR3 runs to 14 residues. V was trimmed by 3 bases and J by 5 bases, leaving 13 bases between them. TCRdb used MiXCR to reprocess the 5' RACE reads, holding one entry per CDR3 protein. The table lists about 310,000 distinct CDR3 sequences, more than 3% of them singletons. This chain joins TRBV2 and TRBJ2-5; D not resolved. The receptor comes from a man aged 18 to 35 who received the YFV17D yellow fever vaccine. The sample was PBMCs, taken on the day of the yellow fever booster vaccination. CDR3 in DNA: TGTGCCAGCAGTGATGTTCCGGGTATGGAGACCCAGTACTTC. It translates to CASSDVPGMETQYF.